The TCR beta chain described here comes from a study of lymphopenia after photon versus proton radiotherapy. General observations from the study: Proton therapy kept repertoires fairly stable, unlike photons, which gained effector/memory cells.

Assay used: immunoSEQ multiplex PCR; TCRdb lists only in-frame clones, some missing. The sample contains around 25,000 clones, around 85% of which appear only once. Germline V CDR1 and CDR2: SGHTA, FQGNSA. V lost 5 bases and J 6 bases, leaving 13 bases between the germline ends. CDR3 length: 14 residues. Of note for this clone: Its cognate antigen is unknown.

The sequence came from a man younger than 45 with gastric cancer. The specimen was peripheral blood, collected from a patient treated with photon-based radiotherapy. The rearrangement joins TRBV7-2 to TRBJ2-2; D gene ambiguous. DNA for the CDR3: TGTGCCAGCAGCGCCGGTCGGAGTTCCGGGGAGCTGTTTTTT. As protein: CASSAGRSSGELFF.